This T cell receptor beta chain derives from a study of blood T cell repertoires in COVID-19. About the study: COVID-19 samples, acute and convalescent, were from the United States, Italy and Spain. T cells, B-cell-depleted T cells, or PBMCs supplied cDNA or gDNA.

This CDR3 has 14 residues. V shed 6 bases and J 6 bases; nucleotides not matched to a gene: 3. Germline V gene sequence: CDR1 LNHDA, CDR2 SQIVND (reference sequence). Followed over time, Seattle patients had been enrolled while infection was active. Study processing details: How many nucleated cells were present was estimated from reference gene primer amplification. Profiled with immunoSEQ multiplex PCR; TCRdb holds only in-frame clones, not every one. That table is the source of V, J and clone size, and D and trimming were worked out from the DNA. This sample carries approximately 350,000 clones, 75% to 90% of them seen once, and the ten largest clones take just over 7%.

This chain links TRBV19 with TRBJ1-4, with TRBD1 identical over 11 bases. This clonotype originated in a woman aged 55 to 70 with COVID-19, enrolled during active disease. Source material: peripheral blood. Written as DNA, the CDR3 is TGTGCCAGTAGGGACAGGGGGCGAGATGAAAAACTGTTTTTT. Protein product: CASRDRGRDEKLFF.